This T cell receptor (beta chain) was sequenced in a study of blood T cell repertoires in COVID-19. Overall study: Samples came from the United States, Italy and Spain, spanning acute and convalescent COVID-19. PBMCs, B-cell-depleted T cells, or T cells provided the cDNA or gDNA that made up the material.

CDR1 is LGHDT and CDR2 is YNNKEL in the germline V gene (reference sequence). The CDR3 has 16 amino acids. The V end lost 0 bases, the J end lost 0 bases, and 10 bases lay between the germline ends. Authors' processing steps: The authors estimated nucleated cell counts from reference gene primer amplification. TCRdb's table, derived via immunoSEQ multiplex PCR, lists solely in-frame clones and lacks some. V, J and clone size are those of that table, while D and trimming were read from the DNA. Altogether some 55,000 clones are present, 90% being singletons, with the ten largest covering about 3.1%. The chain uses TRBV3-1 (or the pseudogene TRBV3-2) and TRBJ2-3; no reliable D call. Sequenced input: peripheral blood. This receptor was obtained from a human donor in a cohort sampled during active COVID-19. The CDR3 bases are TGTGCCAGCAGCCAAGATTTGGCTGGTAGCACAGATACGCAGTATTTT. It translates to CASSQDLAGSTDTQYF.